The TCR beta chain under discussion was sequenced for a study of breast tumors, draining lymph nodes, adjacent tissues. TCRdb recomputed calls from the multiplex PCR reads with MiXCR, one row per CDR3 protein. Seen here are about 230,000 distinct CDR3 sequences, about 30% observed once, and the top ten hold roughly 1.5%. The lymph nodes were axillary draining lymph nodes from breast cancer patients. Notes on the study in general: Luminal-like breast cancer showed significantly higher tumor–nontumor repertoire similarity than basal-like.

In the case of this clonotype: Antigen unknown. No conserved phenylalanine or tryptophan ends this CDR3, so it is likely a read error.

The CDR3 covers 14 residues. CDR1 and CDR2 (germline): SGHTA, FQGTGA. The V and J ends lost 6 bases and 1 base, in that order; junction bases with no gene match: 0. This TCR came from a female donor with breast cancer. Some clones in this sample may be carry-over from other donors' samples. The sequenced sample consisted of axillary lymph node tissue. The rearrangement joins TRBV7-3 to TRBJ2-6; 7 bases agree with TRBD1. In DNA, the CDR3 is TGTGCCAGCAGACAGGGGTCTGGGGCCAACGTCCTGACTCAC. Encoded protein: CASRQGSGANVLTH.